The T cell receptor (beta chain) under discussion was sequenced for a study of human T cells and chemical hapten exposure (dated by TCRdb to about 2021). Some background on the complete study: For sensitization, 2% DPC in acetone was applied to a 2 cm by 2 cm area of upper inner arm skin. Throughout the approximately 25-week study period, patients were also given weekly therapeutic DPC doses on the scalp. Patch testing was done on the upper back using Finn chambers containing 0.01% DPC, and results were scored after 6 days according to International Contact Dermatitis Research Group standards. The mostly female patient cohort included alopecia areata with under or over 50% scalp involvement, alopecia totalis and alopecia universalis. Libraries were combined into a pool for sequencing, and differences in TCR yield between samples came mainly from small differences in library volumes within the pool. In alopecia patients, the study followed how the peripheral blood TCR repertoire changed in vivo over primary and secondary sensitization to diphenylcyclopropenone (DPC), a hapten. Blood was sampled from patients pre-sensitization (week 0) and at 2, 6 and about 24 weeks after DPC sensitization. Blood for TCR sequencing was provided by twenty-nine alopecia patients at one to four time points (pre-sensitization, 2, 6 and 24 weeks). Overall study results and their limits: Patch test score was positively correlated with the number of PT1 expanded TCRs, with significance at thresholds 8, 16 and 32 but not at 4. Repeated subsampling changed both the strength of the expansion versus patch-test correlation and the threshold at which that correlation became significant. The number of TCRs above 1 in 1000 frequency did not change with DPC sensitization; there was no evidence of global repertoire structure alterations. Because all patients had alopecia, a presumed autoimmune disease, the immune response of the patients might differ from that of healthy individuals. Expanded TCRs formed significantly more large CDR3 similarity clusters than pre-sensitization or healthy control sets, consistent with antigen-driven responses.

Unmatched junction bases come to 9, with V trimmed by 2 bases and J by 4 bases. Per the germline V gene (reference sequence), LGHDT is the CDR1 and YNNKEL is the CDR2. The CDR3 holds 16 amino acids from the cysteine to the phenylalanine. Of the read, only the CDR3 DNA is kept; its 48 bases are in frame from base 1. Reading the label with the study, this specimen's time point is: pre-sensitization, week 0. The meaning of the sample's treatment or condition label: therapeutic diphenylcyclopropenone sensitization with weekly scalp DPC. At every patch-test visit, the blood draw took place before the patch test was put on. Patients were eligible if aged 18 to 70, diagnosed with alopecia and judged suitable for DPC therapy, and pregnant patients were excluded. Unfractionated whole blood was collected in Tempus Blood RNA tubes, and total RNA was extracted from that blood. Libraries were constructed by RACE. This sample was sequenced with a NextSeq 500. During library preparation, unique molecular identifiers were attached to individual cDNA molecules so that TCRs could be counted in a quantitative, reproducible way. Each blood RNA sample was used to sequence both TCR alpha and TCR beta chains. In the authors' own workflow: A median of roughly 100,000 TCRs per sample was observed, with a range of roughly 23,224 to 750,000. The Decombinator software suite was used to annotate V, J and CDR3 in the TCR reads. For PS versus PT1 abundance plots, all samples were subsampled to the same number of TCRs (28,000). TCRs were defined as expanded if absent before sensitization and observed at least eight times at the 2-week time point. TCRdb took the public reads, trimmed them with fastp at Q25, ran MiXCR for clone calling and kept in-frame beta chains. Entries are consolidated by CDR3 protein sequence, retaining the most common genes and DNA. None of the V and J calls come from the authors' own analysis; TCRdb made them. This sample has under 200,000 distinct CDR3 sequences in its table, and about 31% of those were observed once. Of the sample, about 2.8% falls within the top ten clones.

Points on this clonotype: The antigen it binds to is not known. No qualities accompany the bases; no much larger clone lies one base away.

The sequence is built from TRBV3-1 and TRBJ1-2; TRBD1 fits 8 bases in the junction. The sample in question was whole blood, obtained in connection with sensitization to the hapten diphenylcyclopropenone (DPC). The receptor comes from a woman in her 30s with alopecia areata. Some clones in this sample may be carry-over from other donors' samples. The sequenced DNA is TGTGCCAGCAGCCAATATGGGGATGACAGGGGCTATGGCTACACCTTC. Translated, this is CASSQYGDDRGYGYTF.